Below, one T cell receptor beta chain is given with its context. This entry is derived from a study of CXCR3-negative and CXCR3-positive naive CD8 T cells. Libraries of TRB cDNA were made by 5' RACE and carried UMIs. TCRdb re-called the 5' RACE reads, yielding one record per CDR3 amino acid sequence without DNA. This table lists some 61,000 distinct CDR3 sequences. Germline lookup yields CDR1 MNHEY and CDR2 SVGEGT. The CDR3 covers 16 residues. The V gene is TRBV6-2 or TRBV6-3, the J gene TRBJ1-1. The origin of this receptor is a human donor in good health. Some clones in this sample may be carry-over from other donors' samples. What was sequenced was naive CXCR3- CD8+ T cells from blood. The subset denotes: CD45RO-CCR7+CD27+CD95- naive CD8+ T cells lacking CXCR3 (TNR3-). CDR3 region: CASSYEQGIVVTEAFF.